These 25 T cell receptor beta chains were all obtained from the same sample, sequenced in a study of beta chain features in type 1 diabetes. What these receptors recognize is not known. cDNA synthesis used the whole RNA isolate, giving expressed TCRB sequences. TCRdb's copy holds only in-frame clones and misses some; the assay was immunoSEQ multiplex PCR. This sample carries 200,000 to 300,000 clones, under 13% of them seen once, and the ten largest clones take around 0.017%. Regarding the study as a whole: In every one of the four CD4+ subsets, TCRB CDR3s were moderately but significantly shorter in Type 1 diabetes patients.

The sample was naive CD4+ T cells from blood. These receptors were collected from a man younger than 45 with type 1 diabetes.

The sample holds a few counts of this clone. This chain uses TRBV28 with TRBJ2-1; D uncertain. The CDR3 length is 14 residues. Trimming cost V 4 bases and J 9 bases, with 16 bases left between them. CDR1 and CDR2 (germline): MDHEN, SYDVKM. This chain's CDR3 is CASSSPGASGEQFF. CDR3 nucleotides: TGTGCCAGCAGTTCCCCTGGAGCCTCGGGTGAGCAGTTCTTC.

This chain joins TRBV7-3 and TRBJ1-2; tentatively, D is TRBD1 (6 bases). The V gene lost 1 base and the J gene lost 4 bases, with 13 bases spanning the gap. CDR1 and CDR2 (germline): SGHTA, FQGTGA. The CDR3 is made up of 15 amino acids. The CDR3, as DNA: TGTGCCAGCAGCTTAAGGGGGGGCGCGTCCTATGGCTACACCTTC. Its protein product is CASSLRGGASYGYTF.

The chain couples TRBV5-1 to TRBJ2-7; TRBD1 matches 8 bases. Trimming removed 4 bases from V and 2 bases from J; junction bases left unmatched: 5. Germline CDR1 and CDR2: SGHRS and YFSETQ. The CDR3 spans 14 residues. The CDR3 DNA reads TGCGCCAGCAGCCCCCGGACAGGGACCTACGAGCAGTACTTC. Amino acids: CASSPRTGTYEQYF.

This clone was seen more than once but under ten times. This chain links TRBV2 with TRBJ2-7; 7 nucleotides line up with TRBD1. The CDR3 has 12 residues. Losses at the gene ends were 6 bases for V and 7 bases for J; bases not matched to a gene: 6. Germline loops: CDR1 SNHLY, CDR2 FYNNEI. The CDR3 sequence: CASRDDREEQYF. CDR3 nucleotides: TGTGCCAGCAGGGACGACAGGGAAGAGCAGTACTTC. Using reference TRBV2 and TRBJ2-7 for the parts outside the CDR3, the full variable domain is EPEVTQTPSHQVTQMGQEVILRCVPISNHLYFYWYRQILGQKVEFLVSFYNNEISEKSEIFDDQFSVERPDGSNFTLKIRSTKLEDSAMYFCASRDDREEQYFGPGTRLTVT.

The chain combines TRBV13 with TRBJ2-7; the match to TRBD2 covers 9 bases. In germline, CDR1 is PRHDT, CDR2 FYEKMQ (reference sequence). This CDR3 comprises 15 residues. With 0 bases clipped from V and 6 bases from J, the junction kept 6 bases outside the gene matches. In nucleotides, the CDR3 is TGTGCCAGCAGCTTAGGCGGTAGCGGGGGAGTCGAGCAGTACTTC. This sequence encodes CASSLGGSGGVEQYF.

The CDR3 sequence: CASSEALLSHEQYF. CDR3 in DNA: TGTGCCAGCAGTGAAGCGCTTCTGAGCCACGAGCAGTACTTC. This sequence joins TRBV2 and TRBJ2-7; D is unclear. The germline CDR1 and CDR2 sequences are SNHLY and FYNNEI. V was cut by 0 bases and J by 5 bases, with 11 bases left in between. This CDR3 region has 14 residues.

In its sample, this clone was seen a few times. The genes are TRBV15 and TRBJ2-7; 8 bases line up with TRBD1. This CDR3 has 15 amino acids. Germline V gene data show CDR1 as LNHNV and CDR2 as YYDKDF (reference sequence). Losses at the gene ends were 1 base for V and 3 bases for J; bases not matched to a gene: 5. This CDR3 is CATSRARTGIYEQYF. The CDR3 coding sequence is TGTGCCACCAGCAGAGCCCGGACAGGGATCTACGAGCAGTACTTC.

The chain couples TRBV4-2 to TRBJ1-6, with D unclear. Germline V CDR1 and CDR2: LGHNA, YNFKEQ. This CDR3 comprises 15 residues. V was cut by 0 bases and J by 9 bases, with 12 bases left in between. The CDR3 loop is CASSQDWVNSSPLHF. The CDR3 DNA reads TGTGCCAGCAGCCAAGACTGGGTAAACAGTTCACCCCTCCACTTT.

The J gene is TRBJ2-1, the V gene TRBV6-1; D gene unclear. Germline CDR1 MNHNS, CDR2 SASEGT. The CDR3 consists of 12 residues. The V end was cut by 2 bases, the J end by 8 bases, with 7 bases between. The CDR3 spells CASSERYDEQFF. The CDR3 nucleotides are TGTGCCAGCAGTGAACGTTATGATGAGCAGTTCTTC.

This clone was observed a few times. This chain links TRBV19 with TRBJ1-5, with TRBD1 identical over 11 bases. Looked up from germline, CDR1 is LNHDA and CDR2 is SQIVND (reference sequence). This CDR3 is 17 amino acids long. After removal of 4 bases from V and 6 bases from J, the junction contained 11 bases not matched to a gene. The CDR3 is CASSTLPGQGAGQPQHF. The CDR3 region has the DNA TGTGCCAGTAGTACATTACCAGGACAGGGGGCAGGTCAGCCCCAGCATTTT.

This clone was picked up a small number of times. This chain connects TRBV5-1 to TRBJ2-5, with 8 bases identical to TRBD1. The length of the CDR3 is 14 residues. The J segment lost 5 bases and the V segment lost 4 bases, leaving 7 bases of the junction unmatched. Per germline, CDR1 SGHRS and CDR2 YFSETQ. CDR3 in DNA: TGCGCCAGCAGCGCAGGGGGCAGTGGCGAGACCCAGTACTTC. Residues: CASSAGGSGETQYF.

The rearrangement joins TRBV2 to TRBJ1-2; 9 bases agree with TRBD1. The CDR3 has 13 residues. The V and J ends lost 3 bases and 10 bases, in that order; junction bases with no gene match: 6. CDR1 and CDR2 from the germline V gene are SNHLY and FYNNEI. The CDR3 here is CASSETGTGPYTF. CDR3 in DNA: TGTGCCAGCAGTGAGACCGGGACAGGGCCCTACACCTTC. Full variable domain (outside the CDR3, taken from reference TRBV2 and TRBJ1-2): EPEVTQTPSHQVTQMGQEVILRCVPISNHLYFYWYRQILGQKVEFLVSFYNNEISEKSEIFDDQFSVERPDGSNFTLKIRSTKLEDSAMYFCASSETGTGPYTFGSGTRLTVV.

A few counts support this clone. The chain links TRBV23-1 to TRBJ1-1; D perhaps matches TRBD1 (5 bases). TRBV23-1 qualifies as an ORF whose function is uncertain. V shed 9 bases and J shed 3 bases, with 26 bases lying between them. The CDR3 extends over 17 amino acids. Here the CDR3 reads CARDPQWEGPGYTEAFF. In DNA form, the CDR3 reads TGCGCCAGAGACCCCCAGTGGGAGGGACCGGGGTACACTGAAGCTTTCTTT.

This clone was detected a few times. Other DNA sequences of this sample code for an identical CDR3. The chain uses TRBV7-9 and TRBJ2-5; unclear D gene. CDR3 size: 11 residues. CDR1 and CDR2 from the germline V gene are SEHNR and FQNEAQ (reference sequence). V shed 5 bases and J shed 1 base, with 2 bases lying between them. The CDR3 loop reads CASSRQETQYF. The CDR3 DNA reads as TGTGCCAGCAGCCGCCAAGAGACCCAGTACTTC.

The chain has TRBV4-2 and TRBJ2-5, with D unresolved. The CDR3 spans 15 residues. CDR1 and CDR2 (germline): LGHNA, YNFKEQ. The V and J ends lost 0 bases and 5 bases respectively, with 13 bases between them. The CDR3 DNA sequence: TGTGCCAGCAGCCAAGATCAAAGGAACGGGGAGACCCAGTACTTC. Protein: CASSQDQRNGETQYF.

CDR3 loop: CASSPPGSTQYF. The DNA for the CDR3 is TGTGCCAGCAGCCCTCCCGGGAGTACGCAGTATTTT. V is TRBV7-9 and J is TRBJ2-3, with a possible D match to TRBD2 (6 bases). The CDR3 loop spans 12 amino acids. The germline V and J ends were trimmed by 5 bases and 8 bases, with 11 bases remaining between them. The germline V gene has CDR1 SEHNR and CDR2 FQNEAQ (reference sequence).

Only a few counts were recorded for this clone. The DNA of the CDR3 is TGTGCCAGCTCACCCCCAGGGGCGGAGACCCAGTACTTC. This encodes CASSPPGAETQYF. The J gene is TRBJ2-5, the V gene TRBV18; the D gene is possibly TRBD1 (6 bases). The CDR3 loop spans 13 amino acids. V lost 3 bases and J lost 5, with 10 bases in between. Looked up from germline, CDR1 is KGHSH and CDR2 is LQKENI.

V gene TRBV18 combines with J gene TRBJ1-5, with 9 bases lining up with TRBD1. Looked up from germline, CDR1 is KGHSH and CDR2 is LQKENI. CDR3 length equals 15 residues. V shed 3 bases, J shed 1 base, and the junction held 1 base outside the gene matches. The CDR3 coding sequence is TGTGCCAGCTCACCCGGGACAGGGAGCAATCAGCCCCAGCATTTT. It is translated as CASSPGTGSNQPQHF.

This clone showed up just a few times. The gene calls are TRBV4-3 and TRBJ2-7, with 8 positions matching TRBD2. Germline V gene sequence: CDR1 LGHNA, CDR2 YSLEER. This CDR3 spans 20 amino acids. V lost 3 bases, J lost 1 base, and 20 bases stayed unmatched. The CDR3 loop is CASSQGKTGLEGQGSYEQYF. The CDR3, as DNA: TGCGCCAGCAGCCAGGGGAAGACGGGACTAGAGGGCCAGGGGTCCTACGAGCAGTACTTC.

The chain joins TRBV9 to TRBJ1-1; the D is unclear. The CDR3 is 14 residues long. V shed 2 bases and J shed 2 bases, with 10 bases lying between them. In germline, CDR1 is SGDLS, CDR2 YYNGEE. The CDR3 nucleotides are TGTGCCAGCAGCGTTTTTCCAGAAAACACTGAAGCTTTCTTT. It specifies CASSVFPENTEAFF.

This clone was seen more than once but under ten times. V and J are TRBV29-1 and TRBJ1-2; no clear D. Germline values: CDR1 SQVTM, CDR2 ANQGSEA. V was clipped by 7 bases and J by 4 bases, with 16 bases between them. The CDR3 is 13 amino acids. CDR3 in DNA: TGCAGCGACTCAACCCCCGGGTTCTATGGCTACACCTTC. Protein product: CSDSTPGFYGYTF.

V is TRBV4-1 and J is TRBJ1-2; 10 bases line up with TRBD1. The CDR3 is made up of 16 amino acids. Germline CDR1 and CDR2: MGHRA and YSYEKL. Losses at the gene ends were 4 bases for V and 7 bases for J; bases not matched to a gene: 12. The CDR3 nucleotides are TGCGCCAGCAGCCGAATCCTGGGACAGGGGTTGTCTGGCTACACCTTC. Translating it yields CASSRILGQGLSGYTF.

This clone was seen a few times. This chain uses TRBV28 with TRBJ1-1, with D uncertain. There are 12 residues in the CDR3. Trimming left V 0 bases short and J 6 bases short, with 5 bases between. Germline CDR1 reads MDHEN; CDR2 reads SYDVKM. The CDR3 DNA reads TGTGCCAGCAGTTTATGGGCAGCTGAAGCTTTCTTT. This translates into CASSLWAAEAFF.

This clone appeared a few times. The gene calls are TRBV30 and TRBJ1-6; D gene unclear. The ends were cut back, 4 bases at V and 6 bases at J, with 10 bases in the middle. Germline CDR1 and CDR2: GTSNPN and SVGIG (reference sequence). The CDR3 runs to 13 residues. DNA for the CDR3: TGTGCCTGGAATGGAGACGGTAATTCACCCCTCCACTTT. This codes for CAWNGDGNSPLHF.

This clone was observed a few times. The chain carries TRBV5-4 and TRBJ1-2; D is unresolved. This CDR3 comprises 15 residues. The V gene's germline CDR1 is SGHNT and CDR2 YYREEE (reference sequence). V was pared by 6 bases and J by 5 bases, with 20 bases between. The DNA of the CDR3 is TGTGCCAGCAACGCAGTCCAGGCAGGATTATATGGCTACACCTTC. Protein sequence: CASNAVQAGLYGYTF.